A single T cell receptor beta chain is shown here with its context. Germline loops: CDR1 SGHVS, CDR2 FNYEAQ. The V gene end was trimmed by 6 bases and the J gene end by 5 bases; junction bases not matched to a gene: 9. The CDR3 length is 15 residues. Seattle cases were enrolled at active infection and followed longitudinally. TCRdb's table, derived via immunoSEQ multiplex PCR, lists solely in-frame clones and lacks some. The data show around 290,000 clones, approximately 89% seen once. This entry is derived from a study of blood T cell repertoires in COVID-19. About the study: Spain, Italy and the United States supplied samples that represented acute and convalescent COVID-19. Sample material is recorded as cDNA or gDNA derived from T cells, B-cell-depleted T cells, or PBMCs.

The sequenced sample consisted of peripheral blood. The clonotype was recovered from a woman under 40 with COVID-19, enrolled during active disease. The chain is built from TRBV7-6 and TRBJ2-5; 10 bases are shared with TRBD1. The CDR3 sequence is CASSRPPGQGETQYF. The DNA of the CDR3 is TGTGCCAGCAGTCGGCCTCCGGGACAGGGGGAGACCCAGTACTTC.